A selection of T cell receptor beta chains follows, all from one sample in a study of beta chain features in type 1 diabetes. Some clones are missing from TCRdb's copy, which holds only in-frame ones; the method was immunoSEQ multiplex PCR. Here the sample spans more than 250,000 clones, 20% being singletons. Sequenced input: naive CD4+ T cells from blood. The receptors here all came from a woman aged 40-49 years with type 1 diabetes. The CDR3 runs from the conserved cysteine through the conserved F or W. Each record gives: clone size, D gene, J gene, CDR3 length, V gene, CDR3 DNA, CDR3 protein. A D gene is named only where the DNA matches it firmly. Expanded clones get a size class; other rows say once, few or many, or leave the size out.

NA NA TRBJ1-2 14 TRBV25-1 TGTGCCAGCAGTGAACCGCAGGGGCGGAATGGCTACACCTTC CASSEPQGRNGYTF
few TRBD1 TRBJ1-2 13 TRBV30 TGTGCGGTCAGACAGGGAGCTAACTATGGCTACACCTTC CAVRQGANYGYTF
NA NA TRBJ1-3 12 TRBV29-1 TGCAGCGTTGCAGGCTCTGGAAACACCATATATTTT CSVAGSGNTIYF
NA NA TRBJ1-1 12 TRBV18 TGTGCCAGCTCACCGGCGAACACTGAAGCTTTCTTT CASSPANTEAFF
NA NA TRBJ1-6 14 TRBV28 TGTGCCAGCAGTTTGGAGGTGAATAATTCACCCCTCCACTTT CASSLEVNNSPLHF
few TRBD2 TRBJ2-7 16 TRBV28 TGTGCCAGCAGTCCCTCAAATGCGGGAGGGCCCTACGAGCAGTACTTC CASSPSNAGGPYEQYF
NA NA TRBJ2-7 16 TRBV13 TGTGCCAGCAGCCCCCCCATGGACAGTCCCTCCTACGAGCAGTACTTC CASSPPMDSPSYEQYF
few TRBD2 TRBJ2-1 15 TRBV2 TGTGCCAGCAGTGTATTAGCGGGAGGTAACGGTGAGCAGTTCTTC CASSVLAGGNGEQFF
NA TRBD2 TRBJ2-1 15 TRBV10-3 TGTGCCATCAGGGGGAGCGGGGAGAGGTCTGCTGAGCAGTTCTTC CAIRGSGERSAEQFF
few TRBD1 TRBJ1-5 13 TRBV2 TGTGCCAGCAGTGAAGGGACAGGGAGGCCCCAGCATTTT CASSEGTGRPQHF
NA NA TRBJ1-2 11 TRBV6-6 TGTGCCAGCAGTAACCCTAGCCCCTACACCTTC CASSNPSPYTF
few NA TRBJ2-5 14 TRBV7-8 TGTGCCAGCAGCTTAGTAACAGGGACGGAGACCCAGTACTTC CASSLVTGTETQYF
NA NA TRBJ2-7 11 TRBV6-6 TGTGCCAGCAGTGCGAGTTACGAGCAGTACTTC CASSASYEQYF
few NA TRBJ2-1 15 TRBV9 TGTGCCAGCAGCGTAGGGTTAGCGGAGTACAATGAGCAGTTCTTC CASSVGLAEYNEQFF